Below, 14 T cell receptor beta chains from the same sample are listed, as sequenced in a study of vaccination and CD4 T cells after COVID-19. Time point: late sampling 161 to 241 days after vaccination in a few convalescent patients. A single record per CDR3 protein comes from TCRdb applying MiXCR to the PCR reads. Of tens of thousands of distinct CDR3 sequences listed, almost 50% were seen once; the top ten hold about 5.6%. The sequenced sample was CD4+ T cells from blood, obtained about 7 months after SARS-CoV-2 vaccination. The receptors derive from a human donor who had recovered from COVID-19.

This clonotype was counted between two and nine times. This chain links TRBV20-1 with TRBJ2-7; D gene unclear. CDR1 is DFQATT, CDR2 SNEGSKA, per germline (reference sequence). The CDR3 covers 13 residues. Between the trimmed V and J ends, which lost 1 base and 2 bases, there was a span of 9 bases. This CDR3 is CSARAVTTYEQYF. CDR3 DNA: TGCAGTGCTAGAGCAGTCACTACCTACGAGCAGTACTTC.

V is TRBV7-2 and J is TRBJ1-6; D not certain. V was shortened by 2 bases and J by 7 bases, with 6 bases between the two germline ends. The CDR3 has 13 amino acids. Germline V gene lookup returns CDR1 SGHTA and CDR2 FQGNSA. The CDR3 protein is CASSLMHNSPLHF. CDR3 nucleotide sequence: TGTGCCAGCAGCTTAATGCACAATTCACCCCTCCACTTT. Full variable domain (rest looked up from reference TRBV7-2 and TRBJ1-6): GAGVSQSPSNKVTEKGKDVELRCDPISGHTALYWYRQSLGQGLEFLIYFQGNSAPDKSGLPSDRFSAERTGGSVSTLTIQRTQQEDSAVYLCASSLMHNSPLHFGNGTRLTVT.

The chain has TRBV20-1 and TRBJ2-7; the D gene could be TRBD1 or TRBD2 (5 bases each). There are 14 residues in the CDR3. Trimming left V 2 bases short and J 0 bases short, with 11 bases between. Germline assignment: CDR1 DFQATT and CDR2 SNEGSKA (reference sequence). The CDR3 DNA sequence: TGCAGTGCTAGACAGGGTGGGAGCTCCTACGAGCAGTACTTC. Translation: CSARQGGSSYEQYF.

The sample holds a few counts of this clonotype. The genes are TRBV27 and TRBJ2-2; no firm D call. The germline V gene encodes CDR1 MNHEY and CDR2 SMNVEV (reference sequence). The length of the CDR3 is 15 residues. V was cut by 3 bases and J by 3 bases, with 11 bases left in between. The CDR3 here is CASSLTGPDTGELFF. The CDR3 bases are TGTGCCAGCAGTTTGACGGGTCCGGACACCGGGGAGCTGTTTTTT.

The chain joins TRBV29-1 to TRBJ2-3; no clear D gene. Trimming cost V 3 bases and J 0 bases, with 13 bases left between them. CDR3 length equals 15 residues. Per the germline V gene, CDR1 is SQVTM and CDR2 is ANQGSEA. In nucleotides, the CDR3 is TGCAGCGTTGACAACCCCCTCGACAGCACAGATACGCAGTATTTT. It yields the protein CSVDNPLDSTDTQYF.

This clonotype was seen a few times. The rearrangement joins TRBV6-1 to TRBJ1-6; no clear D. Germline assignment: CDR1 MNHNS and CDR2 SASEGT. V was clipped by 6 bases and J by 2 bases, with 11 bases between them. The CDR3 is 15 amino acids. The DNA for the CDR3 is TGTGCCAGCAGAATCGACACGGCCTATAATTCACCCCTCCACTTT. This gives the protein CASRIDTAYNSPLHF.

This sequence joins TRBV14 and TRBJ1-2, with unresolved D. Germline-derived CDR1 and CDR2 are SGHDN and FVKESK. This CDR3 has 14 amino acids. V was pared by 3 bases and J by 6 bases, with 14 bases between. Here the CDR3 reads CASSQNLEGNGYTF. In nucleotides, the CDR3 is TGTGCCAGCAGCCAGAACCTCGAAGGGAATGGCTACACCTTC.

The CDR3 sequence: CASSYSSLINEQFF. CDR3 coding DNA: TGTGCCAGCAGTTACTCGAGTCTGATCAATGAGCAGTTCTTC. V gene TRBV6-7 combines with J gene TRBJ2-1; D ambiguous. TRBV6-7 is an open reading frame whose function is uncertain. The CDR3 runs 14 residues. Trimming cost V 0 bases and J 6 bases, with 9 bases left between them.

The J gene is TRBJ2-2, the V gene TRBV19, with 7 bases identical to TRBD1. Germline V gives CDR1 LNHDA, CDR2 SQIVND (reference sequence). CDR3 length: 15 residues. The junction had 5 bases not matched to a gene; V was cut back by 6 bases and J by 1 base. The CDR3 loop is CASSPTGLNTGELFF. The CDR3 DNA sequence: TGTGCCAGTAGCCCGACAGGGCTGAACACCGGGGAGCTGTTTTTT.

The CDR3 protein is CASSLSRQNTDTQYF. CDR3 in DNA: TGTGCCAGCAGTTTATCGCGACAGAACACAGATACGCAGTATTTT. This chain links TRBV27 with TRBJ2-3; D is possibly TRBD1 (5 bases). Germline V gives CDR1 MNHEY, CDR2 SMNVEV (reference sequence). The CDR3 covers 15 residues. Between the trimmed V and J ends, which lost 0 bases and 2 bases, there was a span of 9 bases.

The rearrangement joins TRBV20-1 to TRBJ2-4, with D unresolved. V was trimmed by 3 bases and J by 0 bases, leaving 12 bases between them. CDR3 length equals 15 residues. From germline, CDR1 is DFQATT and CDR2 SNEGSKA (reference sequence). CDR3 DNA sequence: TGCAGTGCTAGCTTGGTTCAAATAGCCAAAAACATTCAGTACTTC. It codes for CSASLVQIAKNIQYF.

The rearrangement links TRBV6-5 to TRBJ2-7, with 8 bases matching TRBD2. This CDR3 is built from 14 residues. V dropped 2 bases and J dropped 5; count of bases not matched to a gene: 5. From germline, CDR1 is MNHEY and CDR2 SVGAGI. The CDR3 nucleotides are TGTGCCAGCAGTTACGCAGCGGGAGATGACGAGCAGTACTTC. This codes for CASSYAAGDDEQYF.

The rearrangement joins TRBV6-2 or TRBV6-3 to TRBJ2-5, with unresolved D. The CDR3 runs to 16 residues. Per the germline V gene, CDR1 is MNHEY and CDR2 is SVGEGT. V was pared by 2 bases and J by 3 bases, with 16 bases between. The DNA of the CDR3 is TGTGCCAGCAGTTACCCCACCTCCGCTGGTGAAGAGACCCAGTACTTC. It encodes CASSYPTSAGEETQYF.

This clonotype showed up just once. This rearrangement joins TRBV20-1 to TRBJ2-7; TRBD1 matches 9 bases. Germline V gene lookup returns CDR1 DFQATT and CDR2 SNEGSKA (reference sequence). V trimming: 8 bases; J trimming: 7 bases; junction bases outside the gene matches: 12. The CDR3 runs 13 residues. CDR3 sequence reads: CSQTGTGTGEQYF. The CDR3 nucleotides read TGCAGTCAAACCGGGACAGGGACTGGAGAGCAGTACTTC.